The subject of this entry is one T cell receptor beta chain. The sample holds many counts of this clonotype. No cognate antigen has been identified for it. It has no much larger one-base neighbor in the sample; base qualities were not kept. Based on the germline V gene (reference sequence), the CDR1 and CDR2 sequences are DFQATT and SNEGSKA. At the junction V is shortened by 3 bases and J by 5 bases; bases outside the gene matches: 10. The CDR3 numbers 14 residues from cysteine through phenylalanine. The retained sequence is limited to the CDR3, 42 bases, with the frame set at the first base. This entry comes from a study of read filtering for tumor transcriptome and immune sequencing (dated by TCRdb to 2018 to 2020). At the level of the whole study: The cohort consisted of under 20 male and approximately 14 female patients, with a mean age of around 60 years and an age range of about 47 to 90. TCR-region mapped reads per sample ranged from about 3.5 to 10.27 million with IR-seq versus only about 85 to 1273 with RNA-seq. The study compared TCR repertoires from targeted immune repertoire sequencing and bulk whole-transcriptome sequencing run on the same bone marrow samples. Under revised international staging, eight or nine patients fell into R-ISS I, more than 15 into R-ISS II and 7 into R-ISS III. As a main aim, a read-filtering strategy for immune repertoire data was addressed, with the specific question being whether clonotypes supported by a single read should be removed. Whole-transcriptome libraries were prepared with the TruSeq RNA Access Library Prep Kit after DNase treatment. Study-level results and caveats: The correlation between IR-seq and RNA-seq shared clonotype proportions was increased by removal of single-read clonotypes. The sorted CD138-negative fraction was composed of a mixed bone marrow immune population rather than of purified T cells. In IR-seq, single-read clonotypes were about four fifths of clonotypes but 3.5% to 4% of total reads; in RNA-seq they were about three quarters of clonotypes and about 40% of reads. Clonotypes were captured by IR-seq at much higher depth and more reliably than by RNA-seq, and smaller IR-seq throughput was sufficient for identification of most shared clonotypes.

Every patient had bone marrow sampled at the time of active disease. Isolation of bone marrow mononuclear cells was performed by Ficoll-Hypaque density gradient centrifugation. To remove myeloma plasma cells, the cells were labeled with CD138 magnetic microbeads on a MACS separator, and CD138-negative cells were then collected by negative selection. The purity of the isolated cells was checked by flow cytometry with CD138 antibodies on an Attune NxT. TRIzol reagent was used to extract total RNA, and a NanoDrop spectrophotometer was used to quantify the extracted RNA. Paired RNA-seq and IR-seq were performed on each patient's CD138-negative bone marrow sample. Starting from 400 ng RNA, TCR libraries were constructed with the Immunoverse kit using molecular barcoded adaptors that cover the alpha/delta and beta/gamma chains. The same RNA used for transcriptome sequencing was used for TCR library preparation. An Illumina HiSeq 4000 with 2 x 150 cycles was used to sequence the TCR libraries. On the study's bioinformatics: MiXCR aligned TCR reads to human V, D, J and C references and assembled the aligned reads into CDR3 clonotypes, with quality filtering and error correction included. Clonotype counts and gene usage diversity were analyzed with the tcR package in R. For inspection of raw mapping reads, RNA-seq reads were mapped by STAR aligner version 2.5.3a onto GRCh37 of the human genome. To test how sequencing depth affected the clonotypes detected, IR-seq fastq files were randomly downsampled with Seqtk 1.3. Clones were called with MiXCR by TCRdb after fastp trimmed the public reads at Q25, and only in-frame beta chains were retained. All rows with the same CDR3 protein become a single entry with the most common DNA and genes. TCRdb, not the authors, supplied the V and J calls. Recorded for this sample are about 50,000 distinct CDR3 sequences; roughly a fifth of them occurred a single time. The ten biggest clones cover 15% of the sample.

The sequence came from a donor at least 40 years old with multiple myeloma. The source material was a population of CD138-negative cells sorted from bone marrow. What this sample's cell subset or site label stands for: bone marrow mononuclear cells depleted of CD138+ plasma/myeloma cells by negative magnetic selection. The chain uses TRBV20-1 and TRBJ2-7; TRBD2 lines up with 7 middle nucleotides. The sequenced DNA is TGCAGTGCTAGGGGCGGGAGAAACCCAAACGAGCAGTACTTC. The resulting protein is CSARGGRNPNEQYF.